The present T cell receptor beta chain was sequenced within a study of OX40 agonist ivuxolimab in advanced cancers. Study information: Patients were given ivuxolimab, an antibody that agonizes OX40 (CD134). Overall study results and limits: At 0.1 to 3.0 mg/kg and by week 6, clonal expansion occurred in CD4+ and CD8+ blood T cells.

A history of autoimmune disease or systemic immunosuppression excluded patients. Germline assignment: CDR1 SGHAT and CDR2 FQNNGV. The CDR3 consists of 16 residues. J was trimmed by 4 bases and V by 4 bases; bases with no gene match: 8. This clone came up once. Antigen specificity is unknown. The table came from immunoSEQ multiplex PCR; TCRdb's copy has only in-frame clones and leaves some out. The data show 25,000 to 35,000 clones, approximately 85% seen once. The sequence was obtained from an adult with an advanced solid tumor such as melanoma, head and neck, liver or kidney cancer. Sequenced here: CD4+ or CD8+ T cells sorted from blood, sampled in a trial of the OX40 agonist ivuxolimab. The chain combines TRBV11-2 with TRBJ2-1; 9 bases line up with TRBD2. CDR3 coding DNA: TGTGCCAGCAGCTCTCGACTAGCGGCCCTATACAATGAGCAGTTCTTC. Amino acid sequence: CASSSRLAALYNEQFF.